Included here is one T cell receptor beta chain sequence, with context. As yet, its antigen is unknown. This sample was taken from a study of shared clonotypes between healthy human individuals. The repertoire was sequenced with immunoSEQ multiplex PCR; TCRdb's copy has only in-frame clones and lacks some. The sample lists approximately 600,000 clones; approximately 95% were seen once. As defined, naive CD8 cells were CD45RO-negative and positively selected for CCR7, with terminally differentiated effector memory CD45RA+ cells excluded. V was trimmed by 0 bases and J by 8 bases, leaving 14 bases between them. There are 15 residues in the CDR3. Per the germline V gene, CDR1 is SGHRS and CDR2 is YFSETQ. Overall study findings and caveats: Larger estimated richness was generally recorded for naive subsets relative to memory subsets. Although depth was large, rarefaction showed that sequencing of the sorted subsets was incomplete.

Sequenced material: naive CD8+ T cells sorted from blood. The receptor was isolated from a woman younger than 45 in good health. The V and J genes are TRBV5-1 and TRBJ1-4; D is ambiguous. CDR3 protein: CASSLGGSPVEKLFF. The CDR3 region has the DNA TGCGCCAGCAGCTTGGGCGGCAGCCCGGTGGAAAAACTGTTTTTT.